These T cell receptor beta chains were read from a single sample in a study of blood T cells in healthy people across ages. Using its own MiXCR run on the 5' RACE reads, TCRdb lists one record per CDR3 protein. The sample has around 700,000 distinct CDR3 sequences, just under 25% seen once; the top ten hold 9.4%. These sequences were also reported in another study, on T cells of mothers and their children.

The sequencing sample was made of blood. These TCRs come from a boy between 5 and 17 years old in good health. CDR3s include the opening cysteine and the closing phenylalanine or tryptophan. A D gene is named only where the DNA matches it firmly. Clone size is given for some rows only: seen once, a few or many times, or a class if the clone is expanded.

.	TRBV6-1	TRBJ2-1	.	CASSERGRNEQFF	TGTGCCAGCAGTGAAAGGGGCCGCAATGAGCAGTTCTTC
.	TRBV11-2	TRBJ2-3	TRBD2	CASSLDKLAGVTDTQYF	TGTGCCAGCAGCTTAGATAAACTAGCGGGGGTAACAGATACGCAGTATTTT
.	TRBV28	TRBJ2-1	TRBD2	CASSSGLDGNEQFF	TGTGCCAGCAGTTCGGGACTAGATGGCAATGAGCAGTTCTTC
.	TRBV29-1	TRBJ2-5	.	CSTFGSQETQYF	TGCAGCACCTTCGGGAGCCAAGAGACCCAGTACTTC
.	TRBV11-2	TRBJ2-5	.	CASSPVAGFGTQYF	TGTGCCAGCAGTCCCGTGGCAGGGTTTGGGACCCAGTACTTC
few	TRBV4-1	TRBJ2-7	.	CASSQDSSAPYEQYF	TGCGCCAGCAGCCAAGACTCTAGTGCCCCCTACGAGCAGTACTTC
once	TRBV20-1	TRBJ1-1	.	CSARERDGGMDTEAFF	TGCAGTGCTAGAGAAAGGGACGGTGGGATGGACACTGAAGCTTTCTTT
.	TRBV5-5	TRBJ1-2	TRBD1	CASSPWTGIDGYTF	TGTGCCAGCAGCCCCTGGACAGGGATCGATGGCTACACCTTC
.	TRBV7-8	TRBJ2-1	TRBD1	CASRGTGLLDTSEQFF	TGTGCCAGCAGGGGGACAGGACTCTTGGACACGTCTGAGCAGTTCTTC
.	TRBV18	TRBJ2-1	.	CASSIRPDNEQFF	TGTGCCAGCTCAATACGACCCGACAATGAGCAGTTCTTC
.	TRBV12-3/TRBV12-4	TRBJ1-4	.	CASSFGQKLFF	TGTGCCAGCAGTTTCGGGCAGAAACTGTTTTTT
few	TRBV9	TRBJ2-2	.	CASSVGRVAGELFF	TGTGCCAGCAGCGTAGGTAGGGTTGCCGGGGAGCTGTTTTTT
few	TRBV15	TRBJ2-7	.	CATSTGGSYEQYF	TGTGCCACCAGCACTGGTGGCTCCTACGAGCAGTACTTC
few	TRBV4-1	TRBJ2-7	TRBD2	CASSQDFRTSGIYEQYF	TGCGCCAGCAGCCAAGATTTCAGGACTAGCGGGATCTACGAGCAGTACTTC
.	TRBV29-1	TRBJ1-2	.	CSGVLREGYGYTF	TGCAGCGGTGTCTTGCGGGAGGGCTATGGCTACACCTTC
.	TRBV7-2	TRBJ2-5	.	CASRDTGSGETQYF	TGTGCCAGCAGAGACACAGGGTCAGGCGAGACCCAGTACTTC
.	TRBV12-3/TRBV12-4	TRBJ1-4	TRBD1	CASRPRQGANEKLFF	TGTGCCAGCAGACCCCGACAGGGGGCTAATGAAAAACTGTTTTTT
few	TRBV27	TRBJ2-7	TRBD2	CASRPSGVYEQYF	TGTGCCAGCAGGCCTAGCGGAGTATACGAGCAGTACTTC
.	TRBV4-1	TRBJ1-2	.	CASSQDQGGYTF	TGCGCCAGCAGCCAAGATCAAGGGGGCTACACCTTC
few	TRBV28	TRBJ2-2	TRBD1	CASSLGQGAITGELFF	TGTGCCAGCAGTTTAGGTCAGGGGGCGATCACCGGGGAGCTGTTTTTT
few	TRBV4-2	TRBJ2-1	.	CASGGISRQFF	TGTGCCAGCGGGGGGATAAGTCGGCAGTTCTTC
few	TRBV29-1	TRBJ2-7	.	CSVEERGRGPYEQYF	TGCAGCGTTGAAGAAAGGGGAAGGGGTCCCTACGAGCAGTACTTC
few	TRBV7-2	TRBJ2-2	.	CASSQLAGTGELFF	TGTGCCAGCAGCCAATTAGCTGGCACCGGGGAGCTGTTTTTT
.	TRBV19	TRBJ2-7	.	CASSPDPGRSSYEQYF	TGTGCCAGTAGTCCCGATCCGGGACGGAGCTCCTACGAGCAGTACTTC
.	TRBV5-1	TRBJ2-4	.	CASQGIDKNIQYF	TGCGCCAGCCAGGGGATCGACAAAAACATTCAGTACTTC
few	TRBV7-9	TRBJ2-7	TRBD1	CASSLEGTVAEQYF	TGTGCCAGCAGCTTAGAAGGGACAGTGGCCGAGCAGTACTTC
.	TRBV15	TRBJ2-7	.	CATSRERSGAYEQYF	TGTGCCACCAGCAGAGAGCGGTCAGGGGCCTACGAGCAGTACTTC
.	TRBV5-6	TRBJ2-7	.	CASSSRRYEQYF	TGTGCCAGCAGCTCTAGGCGCTACGAGCAGTACTTC
few	TRBV11-2	TRBJ2-1	TRBD1	CASSRPGGNEQFF	TGTGCCAGCAGCCGCCCAGGGGGCAATGAGCAGTTCTTC
.	TRBV11-1	TRBJ2-1	TRBD1	CASSLNPGQGGDEQFF	TGTGCCAGCAGCTTAAACCCGGGACAGGGGGGCGATGAGCAGTTCTTC
few	TRBV20-1	TRBJ1-4	.	CSARNATNEKLFF	TGCAGTGCTCGTAACGCAACTAATGAAAAACTGTTTTTT
.	TRBV6-1	TRBJ2-5	TRBD2	CASNLAGGVETQYF	TGTGCCAGCAACCTAGCGGGAGGTGTGGAGACCCAGTACTTC
.	TRBV24-1	TRBJ2-5	TRBD1	CATSDGSTGVETQYF	TGTGCCACCAGTGACGGCTCGACAGGGGTAGAGACCCAGTACTTC
.	TRBV10-2	TRBJ1-2	.	CASSKSDLGGYTF	TGCGCCAGCAGTAAGTCGGACCTGGGAGGCTACACCTTC
few	TRBV4-3	TRBJ1-2	.	CASSQDLRPTGKRPNYGYTF	TGCGCCAGCAGCCAAGATTTGAGGCCTACCGGGAAACGGCCTAACTATGGCTACACCTTC
.	TRBV2	TRBJ1-1	TRBD1	CASSVVQGAPFF	TGTGCCAGCAGTGTGGTACAGGGGGCACCTTTCTTT
few	TRBV20-1	TRBJ2-1	TRBD2	CSSKTPGQLTSGRHIYNEQFF	TGCAGTTCCAAAACCCCAGGGCAGTTGACTAGCGGGAGGCATATTTACAATGAGCAGTTCTTC
.	TRBV9	TRBJ1-4	TRBD1	CASSGGQGDNEKLFF	TGTGCCAGCAGCGGGGGACAGGGAGATAATGAAAAACTGTTTTTT
.	TRBV28	TRBJ2-7	TRBD2	CASGRVAGAGEQYF	TGTGCCAGCGGCCGCGTCGCGGGAGCGGGTGAGCAGTACTTC
.	TRBV7-9	TRBJ2-4	.	CASSLLREQGNIQYF	TGTGCCAGCAGCTTACTCCGGGAGCAGGGAAACATTCAGTACTTC
.	TRBV12-3/TRBV12-4	TRBJ2-7	TRBD1	CASSKTGLDKYEQYF	TGTGCCAGCAGCAAGACAGGGCTCGATAAGTACGAGCAGTACTTC
.	TRBV5-8	TRBJ1-1	.	CASSLASGSEAFF	TGTGCCAGCAGCTTGGCCTCAGGGAGTGAAGCTTTCTTT
few	TRBV3-1	TRBJ1-5	.	CASSQEVAFSNQPQHF	TGTGCCAGCAGCCAAGAAGTAGCTTTTAGCAATCAGCCCCAGCATTTT
once	TRBV12-3/TRBV12-4	TRBJ1-2	TRBD1	CASSRDRGPYGCTF	TGTGCCAGCAGTCGGGACAGGGGGCCATATGGCTGCACCTTC
few	TRBV19	TRBJ2-2	.	CASTLRIADTGELFF	TGTGCCAGTACTCTACGTATCGCTGACACCGGGGAGCTGTTTTTT
many	TRBV5-1	TRBJ2-2	.	CASSLGAGNTGELFF	TGCGCCAGCAGCTTGGGGGCAGGGAACACCGGGGAGCTGTTTTTT
few	TRBV6-2/TRBV6-3	TRBJ2-7	TRBD2	CASSYVSSGRGHEQYF	TGTGCCAGCAGTTACGTGTCTAGCGGGAGGGGCCACGAGCAGTACTTC
.	TRBV6-5	TRBJ1-1	.	CASSYSAHIGTEAFF	TGTGCCAGCAGTTATTCGGCCCACATAGGCACTGAAGCTTTCTTT
.	TRBV6-5	TRBJ2-3	TRBD2	CASSYRGSGRRTDTQYF	TGTGCCAGCAGTTACAGGGGTAGCGGGAGAAGGACAGATACGCAGTATTTT
.	TRBV28	TRBJ2-7	TRBD1	CASSFGRGREQYF	TGTGCCAGCAGTTTCGGTAGGGGGCGCGAGCAGTACTTC
.	TRBV29-1	TRBJ2-5	.	CSVGGRALETQYF	TGCAGCGTTGGGGGTAGGGCGTTGGAGACCCAGTACTTC
.	TRBV12-3/TRBV12-4	TRBJ2-1	.	CASSLSPGEQFF	TGTGCCAGCAGTTTGAGTCCCGGTGAGCAGTTCTTC
.	TRBV28	TRBJ2-7	.	CASRSTEDRSSYEQYF	TGTGCCAGCAGATCCACTGAGGACAGAAGCTCCTACGAGCAGTACTTC
.	TRBV27	TRBJ2-2	TRBD2	CASSLSRLAAGELFF	TGTGCCAGCAGTTTATCGAGGCTAGCGGCCGGGGAGCTGTTTTTT